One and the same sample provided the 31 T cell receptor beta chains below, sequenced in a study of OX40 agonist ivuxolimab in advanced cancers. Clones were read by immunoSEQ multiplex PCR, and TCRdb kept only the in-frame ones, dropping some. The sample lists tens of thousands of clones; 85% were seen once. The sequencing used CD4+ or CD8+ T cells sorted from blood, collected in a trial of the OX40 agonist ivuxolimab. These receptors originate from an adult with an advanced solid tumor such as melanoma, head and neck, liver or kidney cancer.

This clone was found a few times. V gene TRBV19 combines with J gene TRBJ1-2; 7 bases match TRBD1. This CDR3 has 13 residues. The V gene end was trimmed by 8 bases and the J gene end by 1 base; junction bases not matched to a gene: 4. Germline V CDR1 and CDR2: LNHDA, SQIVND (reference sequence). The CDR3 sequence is CASADRDNYGYTF. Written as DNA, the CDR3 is TGTGCCAGTGCAGACAGGGATAACTATGGCTACACCTTC.

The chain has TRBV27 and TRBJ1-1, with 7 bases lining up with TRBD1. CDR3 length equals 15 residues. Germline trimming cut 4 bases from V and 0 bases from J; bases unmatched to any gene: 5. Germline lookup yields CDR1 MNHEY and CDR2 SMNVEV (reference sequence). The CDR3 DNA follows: TGTGCCAGCAGTTCAGGACAGGTAATGAACACTGAAGCTTTCTTT. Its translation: CASSSGQVMNTEAFF.

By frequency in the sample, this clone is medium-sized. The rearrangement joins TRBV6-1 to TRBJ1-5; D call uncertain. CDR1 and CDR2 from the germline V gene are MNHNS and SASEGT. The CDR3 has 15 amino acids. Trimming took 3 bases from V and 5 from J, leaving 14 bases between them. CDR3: CASSEQGSHHQPQHF. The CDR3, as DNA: TGTGCCAGCAGTGAGCAAGGGAGCCACCATCAGCCCCAGCATTTT.

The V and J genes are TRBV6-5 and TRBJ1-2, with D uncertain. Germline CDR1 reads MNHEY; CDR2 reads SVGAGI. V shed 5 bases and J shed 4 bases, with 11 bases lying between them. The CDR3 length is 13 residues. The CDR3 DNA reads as TGTGCCAGCAGTGACGACGGCATCTATGGCTACACCTTC. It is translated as CASSDDGIYGYTF.

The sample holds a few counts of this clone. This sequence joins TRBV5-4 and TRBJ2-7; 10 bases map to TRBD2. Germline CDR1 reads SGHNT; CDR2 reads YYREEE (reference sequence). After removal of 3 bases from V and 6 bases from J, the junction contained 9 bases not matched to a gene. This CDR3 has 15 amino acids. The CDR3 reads CASSSLAGAFVEQYF. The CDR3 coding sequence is TGTGCCAGCAGCTCTCTAGCGGGAGCTTTTGTCGAGCAGTACTTC. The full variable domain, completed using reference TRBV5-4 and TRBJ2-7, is ETGVTQSPTHLIKTRGQQVTLRCSSQSGHNTVSWYQQALGQGPQFIFQYYREEENGRGNFPPRFSGLQFPNYSSELNVNALELDDSALYLCASSSLAGAFVEQYFGPGTRLTVT.

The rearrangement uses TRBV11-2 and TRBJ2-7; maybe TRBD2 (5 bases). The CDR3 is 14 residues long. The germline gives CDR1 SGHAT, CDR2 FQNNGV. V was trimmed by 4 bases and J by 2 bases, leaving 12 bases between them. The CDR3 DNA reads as TGTGCCAGCAGCTCCACCGGGGTACCCTACGAGCAGTACTTC. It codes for CASSSTGVPYEQYF.

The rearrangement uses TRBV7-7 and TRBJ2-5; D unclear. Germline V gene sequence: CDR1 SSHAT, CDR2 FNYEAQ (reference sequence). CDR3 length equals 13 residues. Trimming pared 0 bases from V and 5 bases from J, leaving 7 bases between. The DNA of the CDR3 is TGTGCCAGCAGCTTAGCAGGAACGGAGACCCAGTACTTC. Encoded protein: CASSLAGTETQYF.

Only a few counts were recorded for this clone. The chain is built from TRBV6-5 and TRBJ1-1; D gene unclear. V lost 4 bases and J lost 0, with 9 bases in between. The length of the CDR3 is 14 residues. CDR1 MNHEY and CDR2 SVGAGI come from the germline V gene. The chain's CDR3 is CASSLVAMNTEAFF. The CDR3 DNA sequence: TGTGCCAGCAGTTTAGTGGCGATGAACACTGAAGCTTTCTTT.

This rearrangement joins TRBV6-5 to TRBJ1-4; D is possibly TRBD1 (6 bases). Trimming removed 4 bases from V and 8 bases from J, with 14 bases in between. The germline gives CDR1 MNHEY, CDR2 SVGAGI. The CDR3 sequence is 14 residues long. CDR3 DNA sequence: TGTGCCAGCAGTTCCCGGGGGGGGCGCGAAAAACTGTTTTTT. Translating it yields CASSSRGGREKLFF.

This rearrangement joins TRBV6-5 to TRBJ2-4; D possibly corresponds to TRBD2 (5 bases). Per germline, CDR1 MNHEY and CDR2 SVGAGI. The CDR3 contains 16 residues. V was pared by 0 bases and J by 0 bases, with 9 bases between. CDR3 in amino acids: CASSYSRGLAKNIQYF. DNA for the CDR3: TGTGCCAGCAGTTACTCCCGAGGGCTAGCCAAAAACATTCAGTACTTC.

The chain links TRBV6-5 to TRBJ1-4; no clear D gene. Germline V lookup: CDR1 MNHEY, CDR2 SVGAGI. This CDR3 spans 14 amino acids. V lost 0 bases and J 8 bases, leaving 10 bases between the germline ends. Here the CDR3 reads CASSYSQQGEKLFF. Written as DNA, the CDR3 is TGTGCCAGCAGTTACTCCCAGCAAGGAGAAAAACTGTTTTTT.

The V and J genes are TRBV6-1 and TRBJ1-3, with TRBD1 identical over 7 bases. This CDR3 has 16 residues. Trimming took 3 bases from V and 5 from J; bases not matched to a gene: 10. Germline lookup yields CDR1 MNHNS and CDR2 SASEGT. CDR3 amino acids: CASSDTGDRVRNTIYF. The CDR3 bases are TGTGCCAGCAGTGATACGGGAGACAGGGTTAGAAACACCATATATTTT.

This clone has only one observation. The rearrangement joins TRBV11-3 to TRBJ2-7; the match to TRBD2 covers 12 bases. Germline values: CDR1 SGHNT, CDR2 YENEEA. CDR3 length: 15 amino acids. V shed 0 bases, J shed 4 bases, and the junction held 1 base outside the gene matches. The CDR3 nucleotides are TGTGCCAGCAGCTTAGACGGACTAGCGGGGTACGAGCAGTACTTC. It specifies CASSLDGLAGYEQYF.

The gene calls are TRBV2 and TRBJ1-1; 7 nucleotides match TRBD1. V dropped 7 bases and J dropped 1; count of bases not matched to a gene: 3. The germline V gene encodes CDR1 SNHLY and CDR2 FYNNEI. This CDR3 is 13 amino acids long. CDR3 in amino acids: CASTRQGNTEAFF. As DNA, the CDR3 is TGTGCCAGCACACGACAGGGGAACACTGAAGCTTTCTTT.

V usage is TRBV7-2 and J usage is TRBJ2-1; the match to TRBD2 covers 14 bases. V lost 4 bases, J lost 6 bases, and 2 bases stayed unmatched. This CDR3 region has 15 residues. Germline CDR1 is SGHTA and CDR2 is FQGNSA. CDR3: CASSSGLAGGNEQFF. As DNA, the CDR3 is TGTGCCAGCAGCTCCGGACTAGCGGGAGGCAATGAGCAGTTCTTC.

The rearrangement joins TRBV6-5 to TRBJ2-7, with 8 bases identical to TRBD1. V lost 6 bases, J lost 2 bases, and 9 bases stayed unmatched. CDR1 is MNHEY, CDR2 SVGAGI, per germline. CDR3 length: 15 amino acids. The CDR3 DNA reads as TGTGCCAGCAGCCTATTCAGGGGGCCAGCCTACGAGCAGTACTTC. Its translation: CASSLFRGPAYEQYF.

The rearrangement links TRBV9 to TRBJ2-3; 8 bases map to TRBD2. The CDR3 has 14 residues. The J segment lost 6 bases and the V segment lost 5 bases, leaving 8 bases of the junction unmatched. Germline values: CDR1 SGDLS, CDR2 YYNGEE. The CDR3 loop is CASSEGLAPDTQYF. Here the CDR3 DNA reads TGTGCCAGCAGTGAAGGACTAGCTCCCGATACGCAGTATTTT.

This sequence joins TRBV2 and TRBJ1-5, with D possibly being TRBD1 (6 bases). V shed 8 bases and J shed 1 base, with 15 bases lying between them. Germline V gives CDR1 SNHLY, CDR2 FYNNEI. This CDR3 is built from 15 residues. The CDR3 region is CASGGRGASNQPQHF. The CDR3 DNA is TGTGCCAGCGGAGGTCGGGGGGCAAGCAATCAGCCCCAGCATTTT.

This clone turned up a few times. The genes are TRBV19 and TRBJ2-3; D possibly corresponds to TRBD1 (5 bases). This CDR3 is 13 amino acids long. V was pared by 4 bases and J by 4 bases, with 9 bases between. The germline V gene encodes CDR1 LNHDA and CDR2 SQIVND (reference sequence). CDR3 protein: CASSRQTADTQYF. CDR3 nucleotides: TGTGCCAGTAGTAGACAGACCGCAGATACGCAGTATTTT.

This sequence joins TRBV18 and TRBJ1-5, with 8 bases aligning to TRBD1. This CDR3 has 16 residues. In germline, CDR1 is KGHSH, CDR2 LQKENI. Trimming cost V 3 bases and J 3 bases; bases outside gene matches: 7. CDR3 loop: CASSPNGQGLNQPQHF. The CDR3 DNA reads TGTGCCAGCTCACCGAACGGACAGGGCCTCAATCAGCCCCAGCATTTT.

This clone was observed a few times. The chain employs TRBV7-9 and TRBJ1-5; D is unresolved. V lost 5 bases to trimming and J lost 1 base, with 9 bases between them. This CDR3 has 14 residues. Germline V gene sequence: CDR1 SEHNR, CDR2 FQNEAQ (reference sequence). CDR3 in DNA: TGTGCCAGCAGCCCCATGGTAAGCAATCAGCCCCAGCATTTT. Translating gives CASSPMVSNQPQHF.

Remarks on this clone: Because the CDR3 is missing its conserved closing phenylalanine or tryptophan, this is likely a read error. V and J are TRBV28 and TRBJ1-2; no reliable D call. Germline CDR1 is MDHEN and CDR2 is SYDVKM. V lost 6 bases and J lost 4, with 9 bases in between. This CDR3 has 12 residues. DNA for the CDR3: TGTGCCAGCAGCCCCGGCTCCTATGGCTACACCGTC. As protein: CASSPGSYGYTV.

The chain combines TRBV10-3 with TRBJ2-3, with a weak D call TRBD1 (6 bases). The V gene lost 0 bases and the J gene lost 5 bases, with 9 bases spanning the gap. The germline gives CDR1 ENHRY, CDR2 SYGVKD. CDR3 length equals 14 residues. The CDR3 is CAISESGRGDTQYF. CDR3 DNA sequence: TGTGCCATCAGTGAGTCGGGCAGGGGAGATACGCAGTATTTT.

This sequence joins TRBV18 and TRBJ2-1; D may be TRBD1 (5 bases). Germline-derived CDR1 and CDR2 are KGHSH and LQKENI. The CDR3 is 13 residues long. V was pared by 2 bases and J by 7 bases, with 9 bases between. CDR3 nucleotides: TGTGCCAGCTCACCAACGACAGCTAATGAGCAGTTCTTC. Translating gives CASSPTTANEQFF.

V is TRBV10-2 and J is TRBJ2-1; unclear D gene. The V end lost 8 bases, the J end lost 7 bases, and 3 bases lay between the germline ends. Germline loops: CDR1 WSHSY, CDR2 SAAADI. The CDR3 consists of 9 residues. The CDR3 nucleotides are TGCGCCAGCCGGAATGAGCAGTTCTTC. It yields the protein CASRNEQFF.

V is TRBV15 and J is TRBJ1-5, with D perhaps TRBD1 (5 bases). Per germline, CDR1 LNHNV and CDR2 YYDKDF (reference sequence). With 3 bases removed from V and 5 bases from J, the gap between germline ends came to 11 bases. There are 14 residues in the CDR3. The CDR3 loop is CATSSQGGYQPQHF. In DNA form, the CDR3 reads TGTGCCACCAGCAGTCAGGGAGGGTATCAGCCCCAGCATTTT.

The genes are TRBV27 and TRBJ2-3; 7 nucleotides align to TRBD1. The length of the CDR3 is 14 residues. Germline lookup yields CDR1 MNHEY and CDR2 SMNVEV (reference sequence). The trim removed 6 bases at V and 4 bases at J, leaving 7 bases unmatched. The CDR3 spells CASRPTGFADTQYF. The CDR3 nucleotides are TGTGCCAGCAGGCCGACAGGGTTCGCAGATACGCAGTATTTT.

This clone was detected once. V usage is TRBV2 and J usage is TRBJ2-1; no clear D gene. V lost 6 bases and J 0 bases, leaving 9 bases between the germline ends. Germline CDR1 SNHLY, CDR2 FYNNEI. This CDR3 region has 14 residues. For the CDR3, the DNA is TGTGCCAGCAGGGGGTTAAGCTCCTACAATGAGCAGTTCTTC. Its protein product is CASRGLSSYNEQFF.

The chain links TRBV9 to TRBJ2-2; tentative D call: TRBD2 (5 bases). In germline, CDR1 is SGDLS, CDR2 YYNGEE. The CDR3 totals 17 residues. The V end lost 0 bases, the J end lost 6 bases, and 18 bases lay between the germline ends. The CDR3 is CASSVGGSGPAPGELFF. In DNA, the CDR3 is TGTGCCAGCAGCGTAGGAGGGAGTGGGCCCGCCCCCGGGGAGCTGTTTTTT.

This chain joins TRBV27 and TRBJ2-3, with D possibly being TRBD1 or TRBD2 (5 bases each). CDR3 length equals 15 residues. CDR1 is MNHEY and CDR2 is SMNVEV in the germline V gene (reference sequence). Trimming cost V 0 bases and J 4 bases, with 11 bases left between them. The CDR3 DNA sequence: TGTGCCAGCAGTTTATCCCGACGGGGCCCAGATACGCAGTATTTT. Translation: CASSLSRRGPDTQYF.

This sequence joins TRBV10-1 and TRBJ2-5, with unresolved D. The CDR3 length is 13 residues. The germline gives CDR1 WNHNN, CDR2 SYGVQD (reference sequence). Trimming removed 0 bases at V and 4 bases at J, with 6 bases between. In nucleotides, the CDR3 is TGCGCCAGCAGTGAGTCGAAGGGAGAGACCCAGTACTTC. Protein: CASSESKGETQYF.